This TCR beta chain was found in a study of shared clonotypes between healthy human individuals. Worth noting for this clone: Antigen: not known.

With 0 bases clipped from V and 6 bases from J, the junction kept 5 bases outside the gene matches. Germline V gives CDR1 MNHNS, CDR2 SASEGT. CDR3 length: 16 residues. The repertoire was sequenced with immunoSEQ multiplex PCR; TCRdb's copy has only in-frame clones and lacks some. The sample holds around 88,000 clones, roughly two thirds seen once. Study-wide points: Sharing of clonotypes among donors was expected to vary with sequencing depth. Richness estimates generally favored naive over memory subsets. Owing to a small donor count, the genetic and exposure-history diversity represented was limited.

This receptor was taken from a man aged 25 to 45 in good health. The material sequenced was memory CD8+ T cells sorted from blood. The subset was: CD45RO+ cells pooled with CCR7-negative TemRA cells. This chain links TRBV6-1 with TRBJ1-4; TRBD1 aligns across 9 bases. CDR3 DNA: TGTGCCAGCAGTGAAGCCTCCGGGACAGGGCATGAAAAACTGTTTTTT. Translation gives CASSEASGTGHEKLFF.